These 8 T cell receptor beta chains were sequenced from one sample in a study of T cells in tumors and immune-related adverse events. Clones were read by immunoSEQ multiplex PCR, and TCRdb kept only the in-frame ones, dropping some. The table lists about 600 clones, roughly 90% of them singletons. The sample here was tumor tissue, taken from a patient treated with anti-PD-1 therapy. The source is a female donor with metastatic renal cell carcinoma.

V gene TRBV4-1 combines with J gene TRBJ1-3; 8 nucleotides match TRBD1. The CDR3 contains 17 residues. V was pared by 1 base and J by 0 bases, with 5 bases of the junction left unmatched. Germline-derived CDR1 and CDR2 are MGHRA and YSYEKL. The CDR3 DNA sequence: TGCGCCAGCAGCCAAGGCCCAACAGGGGGCTCTGGAAACACCATATATTTT. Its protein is CASSQGPTGGSGNTIYF.

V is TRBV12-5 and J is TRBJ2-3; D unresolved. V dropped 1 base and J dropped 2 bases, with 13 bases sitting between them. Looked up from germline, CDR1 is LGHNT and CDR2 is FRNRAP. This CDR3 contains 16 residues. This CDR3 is CASGLGVQSSTDTQYF. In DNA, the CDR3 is TGTGCTAGTGGTTTGGGGGTGCAGTCATCCACAGATACGCAGTATTTT.

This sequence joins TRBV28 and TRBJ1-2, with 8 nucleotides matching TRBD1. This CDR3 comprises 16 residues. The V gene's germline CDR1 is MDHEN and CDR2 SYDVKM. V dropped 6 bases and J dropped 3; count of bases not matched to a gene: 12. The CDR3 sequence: CASRQEFRGLYYGYTF. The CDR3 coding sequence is TGTGCCAGCAGACAGGAATTCAGGGGGCTGTACTATGGCTACACCTTC.

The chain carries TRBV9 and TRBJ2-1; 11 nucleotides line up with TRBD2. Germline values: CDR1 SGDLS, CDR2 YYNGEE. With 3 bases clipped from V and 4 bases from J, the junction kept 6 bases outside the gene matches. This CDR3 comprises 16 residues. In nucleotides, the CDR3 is TGTGCCAGCAGCGGAACGACTAGCGGGATTTACAATGAGCAGTTCTTC. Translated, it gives CASSGTTSGIYNEQFF.

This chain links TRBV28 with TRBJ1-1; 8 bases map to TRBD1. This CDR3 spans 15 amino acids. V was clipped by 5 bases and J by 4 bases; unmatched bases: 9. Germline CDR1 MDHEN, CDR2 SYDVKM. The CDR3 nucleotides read TGTGCCAGCAGTCCCCCGACAGGGGCGAGCACTGAAGCTTTCTTT. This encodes CASSPPTGASTEAFF.

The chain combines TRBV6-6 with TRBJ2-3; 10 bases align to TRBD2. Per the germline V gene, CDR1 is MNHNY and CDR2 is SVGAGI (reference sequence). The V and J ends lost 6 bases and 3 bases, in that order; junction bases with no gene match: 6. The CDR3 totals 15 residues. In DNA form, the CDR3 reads TGTGCCAGCAGAGGCTCTAGCGGGGGTACAGATACGCAGTATTTT. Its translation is CASRGSSGGTDTQYF.

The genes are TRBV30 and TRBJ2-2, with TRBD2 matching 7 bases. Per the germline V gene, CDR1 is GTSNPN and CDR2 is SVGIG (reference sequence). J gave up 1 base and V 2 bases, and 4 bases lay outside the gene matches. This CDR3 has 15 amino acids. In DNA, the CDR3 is TGTGCCTGGAGTCGACTAGCTATGAACACCGGGGAGCTGTTTTTT. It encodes CAWSRLAMNTGELFF.

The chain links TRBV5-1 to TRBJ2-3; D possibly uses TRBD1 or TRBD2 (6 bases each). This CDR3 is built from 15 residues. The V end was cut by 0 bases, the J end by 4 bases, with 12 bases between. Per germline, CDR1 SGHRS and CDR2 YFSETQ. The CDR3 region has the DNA TGCGCCAGCAGCTTGGAGGGGGACTCAGCAGATACGCAGTATTTT. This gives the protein CASSLEGDSADTQYF. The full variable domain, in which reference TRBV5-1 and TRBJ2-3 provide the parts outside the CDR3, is KAGVTQTPRYLIKTRGQQVTLSCSPISGHRSVSWYQQTPGQGLQFLFEYFSETQRNKGNFPGRFSGRQFSNSRSEMNVSTLELGDSALYLCASSLEGDSADTQYFGPGTRLTVL.